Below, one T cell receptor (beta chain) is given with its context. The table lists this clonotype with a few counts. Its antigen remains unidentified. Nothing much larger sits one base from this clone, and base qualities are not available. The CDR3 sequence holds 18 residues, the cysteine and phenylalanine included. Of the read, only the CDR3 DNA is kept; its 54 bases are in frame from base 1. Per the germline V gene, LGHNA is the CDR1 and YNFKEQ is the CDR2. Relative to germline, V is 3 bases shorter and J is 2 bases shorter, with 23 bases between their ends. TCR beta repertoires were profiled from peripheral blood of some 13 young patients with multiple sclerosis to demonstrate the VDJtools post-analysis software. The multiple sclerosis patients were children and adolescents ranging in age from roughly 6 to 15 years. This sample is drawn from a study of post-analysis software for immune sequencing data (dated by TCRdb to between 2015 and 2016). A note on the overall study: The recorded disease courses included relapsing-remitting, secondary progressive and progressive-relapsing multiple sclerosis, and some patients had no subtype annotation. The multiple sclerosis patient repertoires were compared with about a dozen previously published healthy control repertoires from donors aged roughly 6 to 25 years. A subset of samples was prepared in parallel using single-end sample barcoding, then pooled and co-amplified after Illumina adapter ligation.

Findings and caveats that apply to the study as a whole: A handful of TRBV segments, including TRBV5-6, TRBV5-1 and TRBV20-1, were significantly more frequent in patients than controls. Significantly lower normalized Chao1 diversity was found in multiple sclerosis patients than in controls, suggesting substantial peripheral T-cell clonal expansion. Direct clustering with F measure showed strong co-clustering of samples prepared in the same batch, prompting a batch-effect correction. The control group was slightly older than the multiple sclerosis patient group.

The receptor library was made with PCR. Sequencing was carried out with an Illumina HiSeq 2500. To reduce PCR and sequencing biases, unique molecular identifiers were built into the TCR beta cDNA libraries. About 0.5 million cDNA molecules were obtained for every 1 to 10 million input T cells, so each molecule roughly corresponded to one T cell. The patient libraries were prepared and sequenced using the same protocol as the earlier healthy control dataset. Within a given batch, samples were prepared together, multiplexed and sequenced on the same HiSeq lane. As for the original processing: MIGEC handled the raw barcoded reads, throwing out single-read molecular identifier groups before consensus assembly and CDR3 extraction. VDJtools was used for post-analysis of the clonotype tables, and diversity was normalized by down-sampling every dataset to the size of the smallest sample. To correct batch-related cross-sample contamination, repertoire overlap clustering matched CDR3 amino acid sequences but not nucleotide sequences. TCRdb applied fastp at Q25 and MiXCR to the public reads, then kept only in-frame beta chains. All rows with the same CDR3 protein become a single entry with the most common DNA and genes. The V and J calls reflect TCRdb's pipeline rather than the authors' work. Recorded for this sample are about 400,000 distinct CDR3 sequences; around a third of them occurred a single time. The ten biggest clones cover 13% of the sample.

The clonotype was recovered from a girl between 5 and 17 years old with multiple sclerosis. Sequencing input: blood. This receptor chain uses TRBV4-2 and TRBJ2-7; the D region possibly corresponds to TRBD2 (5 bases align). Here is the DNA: TGTGCCAGCAGCCACGCCCCCCTGCCGGGAAAGTGGGCCTACGAGCAGTACTTC. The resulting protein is CASSHAPLPGKWAYEQYF.